The rows below give T cell receptor beta chains drawn from one sample of a study of blood T cell repertoires in COVID-19. Some clones are missing from TCRdb's copy, which holds only in-frame ones; the method was immunoSEQ multiplex PCR. The profile shows approximately 85,000 clones, about 92% of them singletons. Material: peripheral blood. These receptors originate from a woman aged 45-65 years in a cohort sampled during active COVID-19. Both conserved end residues are part of each CDR3. A D gene is named only where the DNA matches it firmly. A clone size is listed for some rows: how often the clone was seen (once, few, many), or a class if it is expanded.

v_call	j_call	d_call	clone_size	cdr3_aa	cdr3_nt
TRBV3-1/TRBV3-2	TRBJ2-2	NA	NA	CASSPPSGNTGELFF	TGTGCCAGCAGCCCCCCCAGCGGCAACACCGGGGAGCTGTTTTTT
TRBV7-9	TRBJ1-1	NA	NA	CASISGRVVDNGEAFF	TGTGCCAGCATCTCCGGCAGGGTGGTCGACAACGGTGAAGCTTTCTTT
TRBV5-1	TRBJ2-5	NA	NA	CASSFSNGETQYF	TGCGCCAGCAGCTTTTCGAACGGAGAGACCCAGTACTTC
TRBV6-6	TRBJ1-5	NA	NA	CASRTGLDQPQHF	TGTGCCAGCAGAACAGGGCTTGATCAGCCCCAGCATTTT
TRBV4-1	TRBJ1-5	NA	NA	CASSQGERGYQPQHF	TGCGCCAGCAGCCAAGGGGAACGGGGGTATCAGCCCCAGCATTTT
TRBV7-9	TRBJ2-7	TRBD1	NA	CASSLRKMGQGGEQYF	TGTGCCAGCAGCTTAAGAAAAATGGGACAGGGGGGCGAGCAGTACTTC
TRBV27	TRBJ2-1	NA	NA	CASSFVDKPNEQFF	TGTGCCAGCAGTTTTGTGGACAAACCCAATGAGCAGTTCTTC
TRBV10-3	TRBJ1-2	NA	once	CAIREYKSEGGYTF	TGTGCCATCAGGGAATACAAATCCGAGGGTGGCTACACCTTC
TRBV2	TRBJ2-3	TRBD2	NA	CASTSQGTRTDTQYF	TGTGCCAGCACGTCGCAGGGGACTAGAACAGATACGCAGTATTTT
TRBV27	TRBJ1-1	TRBD1	few	CASSLQGAFERAFF	TGTGCCAGCAGTCTACAGGGGGCATTTGAAAGGGCTTTCTTT
TRBV28	TRBJ2-7	NA	NA	CASSLGQRYEQYF	TGTGCCAGCAGTCTCGGACAGAGGTACGAGCAGTACTTC
TRBV19	TRBJ1-1	NA	once	CASSIGGSDTEAFF	TGTGCCAGTAGTATAGGAGGGTCGGACACTGAAGCTTTCTTT
TRBV6-1	TRBJ1-1	NA	NA	CASSEGYSANTEAFF	TGTGCCAGCAGTGAAGGGTACAGTGCGAACACTGAAGCTTTCTTT
TRBV5-4	TRBJ2-2	NA	NA	CASSSQDRDTGELFF	TGTGCCAGCAGCTCTCAGGACAGAGACACCGGGGAGCTGTTTTTT
TRBV7-3	TRBJ1-2	NA	NA	CASSRDGRGGYTF	TGTGCCAGCAGCCGCGACGGGAGGGGCGGCTACACCTTC
TRBV6-5	TRBJ1-5	NA	NA	CASSYSEGQPQHF	TGTGCCAGCAGTTACTCTGAGGGCCAGCCCCAGCATTTT
TRBV19	TRBJ1-5	NA	NA	CASSIPSYQPQHF	TGTGCCAGTAGTATCCCCTCCTATCAGCCCCAGCATTTT
TRBV19	TRBJ2-4	TRBD1	NA	CASQETGGARIQYF	TGTGCCAGTCAAGAAACAGGGGGCGCGAGAATTCAGTACTTC
TRBV6-5	TRBJ1-1	TRBD1	NA	CASSYSGQGGTEAFF	TGTGCCAGCAGTTACTCAGGGCAGGGGGGAACTGAAGCTTTCTTT
TRBV19	TRBJ1-1	NA	NA	CASSMDAGRMANTEAFF	TGTGCCAGTAGTATGGATGCGGGGCGCATGGCGAACACTGAAGCTTTCTTT
TRBV6-4	TRBJ2-3	NA	NA	CASSDGPFSDTQYF	TGTGCCAGCAGTGACGGGCCCTTCTCAGATACGCAGTATTTT
TRBV6-5	TRBJ2-3	NA	NA	CASRPWTSTDTQYF	TGTGCCAGCAGGCCCTGGACATCTACAGATACGCAGTATTTT
TRBV24-1	TRBJ2-1	TRBD2	NA	CATSKGGRAAVNEQFF	TGTGCCACCAGTAAAGGCGGGAGGGCGGCAGTCAATGAGCAGTTCTTC
TRBV6-5	TRBJ2-7	TRBD1	NA	CASRGQGYEQYF	TGTGCCAGCAGGGGACAGGGGTACGAGCAGTACTTC
TRBV10-3	TRBJ2-3	TRBD1	once	CAISLGTGYGLDTQYF	TGTGCCATCAGTCTTGGGACAGGGTACGGCTTGGATACGCAGTATTTT
TRBV9	TRBJ2-1	TRBD1	NA	CASSVAGQVTNEQFF	TGTGCCAGCAGCGTAGCGGGACAGGTGACCAATGAGCAGTTCTTC
TRBV11-3	TRBJ2-2	NA	NA	CASSSSRTTNTGELFF	TGTGCCAGCAGCTCATCCAGGACTACGAACACCGGGGAGCTGTTTTTT
TRBV9	TRBJ2-7	TRBD1	NA	CASSAHGQVQYEQYF	TGTGCCAGCAGCGCCCATGGACAGGTACAATACGAGCAGTACTTC
TRBV7-2	TRBJ1-1	NA	NA	CASSLQMNTEAFF	TGTGCCAGCAGCTTACAGATGAACACTGAAGCTTTCTTT
TRBV19	TRBJ1-5	NA	NA	CASSTYSPGSNQPQHF	TGTGCCAGTAGTACCTATTCCCCGGGTAGCAATCAGCCCCAGCATTTT
TRBV9	TRBJ1-6	TRBD1	NA	CASSVTGLNSPLHF	TGTGCCAGCAGCGTGACAGGGCTGAATTCACCCCTCCACTTT
TRBV9	TRBJ2-1	TRBD2	NA	CASSVGGRGLAEYNEQFF	TGTGCCAGCAGCGTAGGAGGGCGAGGACTAGCGGAATACAATGAGCAGTTCTTC
TRBV7-3	TRBJ2-1	TRBD2	once	CASSAGTSGRAPRNEQFF	TGTGCCAGCAGCGCCGGGACTAGCGGGAGGGCCCCTAGGAATGAGCAGTTCTTC
TRBV23-1	TRBJ2-6	NA	NA	CASSQSGPSGANVLTF	TGCGCCAGCAGTCAATCGGGGCCCTCTGGGGCCAACGTCCTGACTTTC
TRBV2	TRBJ2-2	NA	NA	CASRTDSTGELFF	TGTGCCAGCAGGACAGACTCGACCGGGGAGCTGTTTTTT
TRBV29-1	TRBJ2-5	NA	NA	CSVATSTQETQYF	TGCAGCGTTGCTACTAGCACCCAGGAGACCCAGTACTTC
TRBV24-1	TRBJ1-2	TRBD1	once	CATSDRGNYGYTF	TGTGCCACCTCGGACAGGGGCAACTATGGCTACACCTTC
TRBV7-6	TRBJ2-2	TRBD2	NA	CASSPGRLAGTGELFF	TGTGCCAGCAGCCCGGGAAGACTAGCGGGTACCGGGGAGCTGTTTTTT
TRBV7-9	TRBJ1-1	NA	NA	CASSFGTTSEAFF	TGTGCCAGCAGCTTTGGGACAACCTCTGAAGCTTTCTTT
TRBV10-2	TRBJ2-7	TRBD1	NA	CASSEPLGQGAREQYF	TGCGCCAGCAGTGAGCCACTCGGACAGGGGGCGAGGGAGCAGTACTTC
TRBV11-2	TRBJ2-1	TRBD2	NA	CASSLRLAGGYEQFF	TGTGCCAGCAGCCTTCGACTAGCGGGTGGCTATGAGCAGTTCTTC
TRBV27	TRBJ2-3	NA	NA	CASSLGPTTDTQYF	TGTGCCAGCAGTTTGGGGCCCACCACAGATACGCAGTATTTT
TRBV5-1	TRBJ2-3	TRBD2	NA	CASSFGGRASDTQYF	TGCGCCAGCAGCTTCGGCGGGAGGGCCTCAGATACGCAGTATTTT
TRBV28	TRBJ2-1	TRBD2	NA	CASSLRGLAGRNEQFF	TGTGCCAGCAGTTTACGAGGACTAGCGGGCCGCAATGAGCAGTTCTTC
TRBV18	TRBJ1-2	TRBD1	NA	CASSPPGQGYGYTF	TGTGCCAGCTCACCCCCGGGACAGGGGTATGGCTACACCTTC
TRBV4-1	TRBJ2-7	NA	NA	CASSQDQGRAREQYF	TGCGCCAGCAGCCAAGACCAGGGAAGAGCTCGCGAGCAGTACTTC
TRBV5-1	TRBJ1-1	NA	NA	CASSQGQMNTEAFF	TGCGCCAGCAGTCAGGGGCAAATGAACACTGAAGCTTTCTTT
TRBV19	TRBJ1-1	TRBD1	NA	CASRRGRMVTEAFF	TGTGCCAGCCGCAGGGGGCGCATGGTAACTGAAGCTTTCTTT
TRBV19	TRBJ2-3	NA	NA	CAISEARADTQYF	TGTGCCATCTCCGAGGCGAGGGCAGATACGCAGTATTTT
TRBV5-1	TRBJ2-7	TRBD1	NA	CASSLGTGGYEQYF	TGCGCCAGCAGCTTAGGAACAGGGGGCTACGAGCAGTACTTC
TRBV28	TRBJ1-2	TRBD1	NA	CASSLPDRGHYGYTF	TGTGCCAGCAGTTTACCGGACAGGGGGCACTATGGCTACACCTTC
TRBV7-9	TRBJ2-7	TRBD1	few	CASSAGGTGPYEQYF	TGTGCCAGCAGCGCCGGAGGGACAGGGCCCTACGAGCAGTACTTC
TRBV2	TRBJ1-2	NA	NA	CASSEQASNYGYTF	TGTGCCAGCAGTGAACAAGCGTCTAACTATGGCTACACCTTC
TRBV19	TRBJ1-1	NA	NA	CASTGQILNTEAFF	TGTGCCAGTACCGGACAGATTTTGAACACTGAAGCTTTCTTT
TRBV28	TRBJ2-6	NA	few	CASSLLSTQGVGANVLTF	TGTGCCAGCAGTTTATTGTCCACACAGGGAGTTGGGGCCAACGTCCTGACTTTC
TRBV30	TRBJ2-1	TRBD2	NA	CAWSVLAGSYNEQFF	TGTGCCTGGAGTGTCCTAGCGGGCTCCTACAATGAGCAGTTCTTC
TRBV5-1	TRBJ2-5	TRBD2	NA	CASSWGRGGRETQYF	TGCGCCAGCAGCTGGGGCCGGGGAGGGAGAGAGACCCAGTACTTC
TRBV27	TRBJ2-6	NA	NA	CASSFRSGANVLTF	TGTGCCAGCAGTTTCCGCTCTGGGGCCAACGTCCTGACTTTC
TRBV29-1	TRBJ2-7	TRBD1	NA	CSVNRDRANEQYF	TGCAGCGTTAACCGGGACAGGGCGAACGAGCAGTACTTC
TRBV6-5	TRBJ1-1	NA	few	CASSYVGEGNTEAFF	TGTGCCAGCAGTTACGTGGGGGAGGGGAACACTGAAGCTTTCTTT